This T cell receptor beta chain was profiled in a study of blood T cell repertoires in COVID-19. Generated by immunoSEQ multiplex PCR, the TCRdb table keeps only in-frame clones and is missing some. The sample has tens of thousands of clones, approximately 87% seen once. The CDR3 sequence is 15 residues long. Germline V gives CDR1 LNHDA, CDR2 SQIVND (reference sequence). V shed 5 bases and J 8 bases; nucleotides not matched to a gene: 9. The rearrangement links TRBV19 to TRBJ1-4; TRBD1 agrees at 9 bases. The source is an elderly man in a cohort sampled during active COVID-19. The specimen sequenced was peripheral blood. CDR3 residues: CASSSLGTGIEKLFF. The CDR3, as DNA: TGTGCCAGTAGTTCCCTCGGGACAGGGATCGAAAAACTGTTTTTT.